The clone carrying this T cell receptor (beta chain) occurred a few times. Its antigen is still unknown. This specimen comes from a study of T cells after yellow fever vaccination. Study results and caveats: The study re-detected most primary-vaccination clones after the booster (under 97% CD4, 80% to 90% CD8).

CDR1 and CDR2 from the germline V gene are MGHRA and YSYEKL. CDR3 length: 15 amino acids. Trimming took off 4 bases at V and 3 bases at J, with 15 bases between the two ends. TCRdb recomputed calls from the 5' RACE reads with MiXCR, one row per CDR3 protein. The sample yields some 400,000 distinct CDR3 sequences, approximately 19% seen once. This rearrangement joins TRBV4-1 to TRBJ1-1; D remains ambiguous. The material was PBMCs, obtained before the yellow fever booster vaccination. The sequence was collected from a man younger than 30 who received the YFV17D yellow fever vaccine. In DNA, the CDR3 is TGCGCCAGCAGCCGGGCCATACATGGGGACACTGAAGCTTTCTTT. Amino acid sequence: CASSRAIHGDTEAFF.